This T cell receptor beta chain is drawn from a study of control samples from healthy donors and cancer patients. The protocol was immunoSEQ multiplex PCR, while the TCRdb copy is restricted to in-frame clones and leaves out a portion. The table lists around 120,000 clones, 88% of them singletons, with less than 3% in the top ten. The CDR3 totals 15 residues. CDR1 is SEHNR, CDR2 FQNEAQ, per germline (reference sequence). After removal of 4 bases from V and 9 bases from J, the junction contained 12 bases not matched to a gene. This clone was counted between two and nine times. This clonotype originated in a woman aged 70 to 79 in good health. The material sequenced was blood. The chain combines TRBV7-9 with TRBJ2-7; 10 nucleotides agree with TRBD1. The CDR3 region is CASSYLSGTGERQYF. Here the CDR3 DNA reads TGTGCCAGCAGCTATCTTAGTGGGACAGGGGAAAGGCAGTACTTC.